This TCR beta chain emerged from a study of a mutant IDH1 vaccine in newly diagnosed glioma. There are 13 residues in the CDR3. V gave up 3 bases and J gave up 2 bases, with 7 bases separating them. Looked up from germline, CDR1 is ENHRY and CDR2 is SYGVKD. Method: immunoSEQ multiplex PCR; TCRdb's copy keeps in-frame clones and lacks some. The sample has under 35,000 clones, roughly nine tenths seen once; the top ten hold 4.8%. The sample's time point: baseline, week 1 (first vaccination visit). The sample's treatment: pre-vaccination baseline after standard-of-care therapy. The donors had new WHO grade 3 or 4 astrocytomas; these were IDH1-mutant and ATRX-lost.

The receptor was derived from a woman aged 40 to 50 with glioma. The material sequenced was PBMCs, taken from a glioma patient treated with radiotherapy, temozolomide or both. The chain is built from TRBV10-3 and TRBJ1-2, with unresolved D. Here the CDR3 DNA reads TGTGCCATCAGTGAAAACACCAACTATGGCTACACCTTC. Translating gives CAISENTNYGYTF.